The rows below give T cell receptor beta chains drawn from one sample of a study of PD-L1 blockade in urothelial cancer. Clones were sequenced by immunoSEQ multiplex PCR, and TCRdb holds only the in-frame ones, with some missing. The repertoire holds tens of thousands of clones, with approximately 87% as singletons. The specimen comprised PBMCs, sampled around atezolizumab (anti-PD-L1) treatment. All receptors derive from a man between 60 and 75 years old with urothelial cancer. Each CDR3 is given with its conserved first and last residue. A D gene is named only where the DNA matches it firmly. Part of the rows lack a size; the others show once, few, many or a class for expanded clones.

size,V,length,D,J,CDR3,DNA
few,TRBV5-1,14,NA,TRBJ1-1,CASSIDGRNTEAFF,TGCGCCAGCAGCATCGACGGGAGGAACACTGAAGCTTTCTTT
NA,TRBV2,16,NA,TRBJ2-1,CASSQSRWGLSNEQFF,TGTGCCAGCAGTCAGTCGAGATGGGGCCTCTCCAATGAGCAGTTCTTC
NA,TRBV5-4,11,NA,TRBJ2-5,CASSFLETQYF,TGTGCCAGCAGCTTCCTAGAGACCCAGTACTTC
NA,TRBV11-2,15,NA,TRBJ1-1,CASSLFPEVNTEAFF,TGTGCCAGCAGCTTATTCCCAGAGGTGAACACTGAAGCTTTCTTT
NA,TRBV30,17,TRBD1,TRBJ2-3,CAWSDLGTGASADTQYF,TGTGCCTGGAGCGATCTGGGGACAGGGGCTAGCGCAGATACGCAGTATTTT
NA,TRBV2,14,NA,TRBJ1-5,CASREDGSSQPQHF,TGTGCCAGCAGGGAAGACGGGTCTAGTCAGCCCCAGCATTTT
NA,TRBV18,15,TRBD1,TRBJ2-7,CASSPNWTGESEQYF,TGTGCCAGCTCACCTAACTGGACAGGGGAAAGCGAGCAGTACTTC
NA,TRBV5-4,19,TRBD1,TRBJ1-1,CASEPRPGTGDLFRTEAFF,TGTGCCAGCGAACCACGACCGGGAACAGGGGATCTGTTTCGGACTGAAGCTTTCTTT
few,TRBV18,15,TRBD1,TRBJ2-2,CASSPDRVPSGELFF,TGTGCCAGCTCTCCAGACAGGGTACCGTCCGGGGAGCTGTTTTTT
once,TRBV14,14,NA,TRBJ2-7,CASSPSIGLAEQYF,TGTGCCAGCAGCCCCTCAATAGGGCTAGCGGAGCAGTACTTC
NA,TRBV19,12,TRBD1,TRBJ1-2,CASSTGAQGYTF,TGTGCCAGTTCGACAGGGGCGCAGGGCTACACCTTC
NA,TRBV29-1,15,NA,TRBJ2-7,CSVGGGSLGTYEQYF,TGCAGCGTGGGGGGAGGCAGCCTGGGGACCTACGAGCAGTACTTC
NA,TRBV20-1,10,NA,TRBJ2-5,CSAIRETQYF,TGCAGTGCGATCAGGGAGACCCAGTACTTC
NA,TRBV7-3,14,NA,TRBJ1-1,CASSPGGSERNAFF,TGTGCCAGCAGCCCGGGGGGGTCCGAGCGGAACGCTTTCTTT
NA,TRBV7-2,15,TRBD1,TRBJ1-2,CASSPSSGQGFGYTF,TGTGCCAGCAGCCCTTCTTCGGGACAGGGATTCGGCTACACCTTC
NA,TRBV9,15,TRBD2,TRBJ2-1,CASSVGTSGNNEQFF,TGTGCCAGCAGCGTAGGGACTAGCGGGAACAATGAGCAGTTCTTC
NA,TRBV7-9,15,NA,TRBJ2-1,CASSVGVGQGNEQFF,TGTGCCAGCAGCGTGGGTGTAGGGCAGGGAAATGAGCAGTTCTTC
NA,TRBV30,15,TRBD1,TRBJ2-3,CAWSVSQGDADTQYF,TGTGCCTGGAGTGTAAGTCAGGGGGATGCAGATACGCAGTATTTT
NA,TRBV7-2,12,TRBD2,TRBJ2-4,CASSSSLAGQYF,TGTGCCAGCAGCTCTTCTCTAGCGGGGCAGTACTTC
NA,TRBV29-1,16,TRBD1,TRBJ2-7,CSVEVWGTGRAYEQYF,TGCAGCGTTGAAGTTTGGGGGACAGGGCGCGCCTACGAGCAGTACTTC
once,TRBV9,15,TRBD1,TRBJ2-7,CASSPRTGGPHEQYF,TGTGCCAGCAGCCCACGGACAGGGGGCCCCCACGAGCAGTACTTC
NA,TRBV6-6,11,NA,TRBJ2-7,CASTDRYEQYF,TGTGCCAGCACCGACAGGTACGAGCAGTACTTC
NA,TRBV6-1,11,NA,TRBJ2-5,CASSEGRTQYF,TGTGCCAGCAGTGAAGGGAGGACCCAGTACTTC
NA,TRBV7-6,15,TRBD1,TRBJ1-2,CASSLGDGQGYGYTF,TGTGCCAGCAGCTTGGGAGACGGACAGGGCTATGGCTACACCTTC
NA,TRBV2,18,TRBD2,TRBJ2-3,CASRATSGGSFGTDTQYF,TGTGCCAGCAGGGCAACTAGCGGGGGGTCATTCGGCACAGATACGCAGTATTTT
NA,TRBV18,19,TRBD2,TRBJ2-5,CASSPPITSGRDARETQYF,TGTGCCAGCTCACCACCGATCACTAGCGGGAGAGACGCCAGGGAGACCCAGTACTTC
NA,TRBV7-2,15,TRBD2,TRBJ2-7,CASSLTGGSSYEQYF,TGTGCCAGCAGCTTAACGGGCGGGAGCTCTTACGAGCAGTACTTC
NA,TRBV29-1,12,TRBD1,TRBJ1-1,CSAMDRGTEAFF,TGCAGCGCCATGGACAGGGGGACTGAAGCTTTCTTT
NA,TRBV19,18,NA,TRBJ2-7,CASSMESTGTPSLYEQYF,TGTGCCAGTAGTATGGAATCAACTGGGACTCCTTCCCTCTACGAGCAGTACTTC
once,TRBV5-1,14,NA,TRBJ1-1,CASSLEAGRTEAFF,TGCGCCAGCAGCTTGGAGGCAGGGAGGACTGAAGCTTTCTTT
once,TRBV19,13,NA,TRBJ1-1,CASSIGRVTEAFF,TGTGCCAGTAGTATAGGGAGGGTTACTGAAGCTTTCTTT
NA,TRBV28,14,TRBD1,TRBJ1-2,CASSNTGGEGGYTF,TGTGCCAGCAGCAACACAGGGGGCGAAGGTGGCTACACCTTC
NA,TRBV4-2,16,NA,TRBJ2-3,CASSQAQMRDGDTQYF,TGTGCCAGCAGCCAAGCCCAAATGCGGGATGGAGATACGCAGTATTTT
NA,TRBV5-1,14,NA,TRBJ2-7,CASSLGQVPYEQYF,TGCGCCAGCAGCTTGGGTCAGGTACCCTACGAGCAGTACTTC
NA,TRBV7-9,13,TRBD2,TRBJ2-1,CASRGLVSGEQFF,TGTGCCAGCAGGGGACTAGTAAGTGGTGAGCAGTTCTTC
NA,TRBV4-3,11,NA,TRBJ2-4,CASSQGHIQYF,TGCGCCAGCAGCCAGGGGCACATTCAGTACTTC
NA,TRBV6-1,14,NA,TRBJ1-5,CASSEAQGFQPQHF,TGTGCCAGCAGTGAAGCACAGGGCTTCCAGCCCCAGCATTTT
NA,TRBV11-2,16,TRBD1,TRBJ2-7,CASSLGTGFSSYEQYF,TGTGCCAGCAGCTTGGGGACAGGTTTTAGCTCCTACGAGCAGTACTTC
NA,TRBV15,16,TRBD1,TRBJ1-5,CATSPTGRYSNQPQHF,TGTGCCACCAGTCCGACAGGGAGATATAGCAATCAGCCCCAGCATTTT
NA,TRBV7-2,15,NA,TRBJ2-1,CASSHTQLGGNEQFF,TGTGCCAGCAGCCACACCCAGCTGGGGGGCAATGAGCAGTTCTTC
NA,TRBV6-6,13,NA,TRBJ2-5,CASRLTRQETQYF,TGTGCCAGCAGGCTGACAAGGCAAGAGACCCAGTACTTC
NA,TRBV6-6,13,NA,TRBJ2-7,CASSYEGTYEQYF,TGTGCCAGCAGTTATGAGGGCACCTACGAGCAGTACTTC
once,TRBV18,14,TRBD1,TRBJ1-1,CASSPQGAKREAFF,TGTGCCAGCTCACCCCAGGGGGCAAAAAGAGAAGCTTTCTTT
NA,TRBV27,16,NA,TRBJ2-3,CASSLFGFLRADTQYF,TGTGCCAGCAGTTTATTCGGGTTCCTGAGGGCAGATACGCAGTATTTT
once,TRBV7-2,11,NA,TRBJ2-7,CASSLREEQYF,TGTGCCAGCAGCTTACGGGAGGAGCAGTACTTC
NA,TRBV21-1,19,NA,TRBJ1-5,CASSNVNRDRGIGNQPQHF,TGTGCCAGCAGCAACGTCAATCGGGACAGGGGAATCGGAAACCAGCCCCAGCATTTT
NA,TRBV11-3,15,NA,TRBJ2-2,CASSFEGENTGELFF,TGTGCCAGCAGCTTCGAAGGGGAGAACACCGGGGAGCTGTTTTTT